This T cell receptor (beta chain) was sequenced during a study of cytomegalovirus exposure and HLA in healthy donors. Study-level findings and limits: When analyzed later, the rates of TCR association showed variation by HLA locus, with DRB1 the most and HLA-C the fewest. Researchers catalogued 164 TCR beta chains as cytomegalovirus-associated.

PCR amplification relied on 60 Vbeta primers (plus 13 Jbeta primers). The table came from immunoSEQ multiplex PCR; TCRdb's copy has only in-frame clones and leaves some out. Here the sample spans roughly 80,000 clones, about 75% being singletons. CDR1 and CDR2 from the germline V gene are MGHRA and YSYEKL. Between the trimmed V and J ends, which lost 0 bases and 2 bases, there was a span of 10 bases. The CDR3 consists of 16 residues. In the case of this clone: Its antigen remains unidentified.

The clonotype was recovered from a man between 60 and 75 years old in good health and CMV-seropositive. V gene TRBV4-1 combines with J gene TRBJ2-2; no firm D call. Sequencing was done on a sample of PBMCs. CDR3 loop: CASSQDPGYNTGELFF. In nucleotides, the CDR3 is TGCGCCAGCAGCCAAGATCCCGGGTACAACACCGGGGAGCTGTTTTTT.